This TCR beta chain is drawn from a study of blood T cell repertoires in COVID-19. For the study at large: Acute and convalescent COVID-19 specimens originated in the United States, Italy and Spain. Nucleic acid was either cDNA or gDNA, and it came from T cells, B-cell-depleted T cells, or PBMCs.

Only in-frame clones appear in the TCRdb table, and some are missing; sequencing was by immunoSEQ multiplex PCR. The repertoire holds 190,000 or so clones, with approximately 82% as singletons. As concerns this clone: Other nucleotide sequences from this sample produce the same CDR3.

The length of the CDR3 is 16 residues. In germline, CDR1 is LGHDT, CDR2 YNNKEL (reference sequence). J gave up 5 bases and V 2 bases, and 6 bases lay outside the gene matches. Sequences were obtained from peripheral blood. This sequence joins TRBV3-1 (or the pseudogene TRBV3-2) and TRBJ2-3, with 11 bases fitting TRBD2. This clonotype originated in a human donor with acute or convalescent COVID-19. The donor label of this sample is uncertain. The CDR3: CASSQLAGGGGDTQYF. The CDR3 region has the DNA TGTGCCAGCAGCCAACTAGCGGGAGGCGGCGGAGATACGCAGTATTTT.